This passage covers 6 T cell receptor beta chains from one sample sequenced in a study of blood T cell repertoires in COVID-19. Generated by immunoSEQ multiplex PCR, the TCRdb table keeps only in-frame clones and is missing some. The sample includes 650,000 to 800,000 clones, 75% to 90% of them seen just once. The sequencing sample was made of peripheral blood. These receptors were taken from a woman between 18 and 29 years old with acute or convalescent COVID-19.

This rearrangement joins TRBV5-4 to TRBJ2-7; D may be TRBD1 (6 bases). CDR3 length equals 14 residues. The V end lost 2 bases, the J end lost 5 bases, and 14 bases lay between the germline ends. Germline loops: CDR1 SGHNT, CDR2 YYREEE (reference sequence). The CDR3 DNA reads as TGTGCCAGCAGCTTTACAGGGAAGAGGGACGAGCAGTACTTC. It is translated as CASSFTGKRDEQYF.

The V call is TRBV18, the J call TRBJ1-2; 7 bases are shared with TRBD1. The CDR3 contains 14 residues. With V trimmed by 2 bases and J by 7 bases, 7 bases remained unmatched. Per germline, CDR1 KGHSH and CDR2 LQKENI. The CDR3 sequence: CASSPYEGALGYTF. DNA for the CDR3: TGTGCCAGCTCACCATATGAGGGGGCCCTTGGCTACACCTTC.

The rearrangement uses TRBV14 and TRBJ2-7; 8 nucleotides align to TRBD1. CDR3 length equals 14 residues. V was pared by 3 bases and J by 5 bases, with 6 bases of the junction left unmatched. The germline gives CDR1 SGHDN, CDR2 FVKESK. CDR3 sequence reads: CASSQGYRGNEQYF. CDR3 DNA: TGTGCCAGCAGCCAGGGCTACAGGGGGAACGAGCAGTACTTC.

The CDR3 bases are TGTGCCAGCAGGTTCGGGGCTAGCGGGGCGGCCGGGGAGCTGTTTTTT. It yields the protein CASRFGASGAAGELFF. The rearrangement links TRBV5-6 to TRBJ2-2, with TRBD2 matching over 9 bases. J lost 6 bases, V lost 5 bases, and 11 bases had no gene match. The CDR3 has 16 amino acids. Germline V CDR1 and CDR2: SGHDT, YYEEEE.

This clone was seen only a few times. The chain recombines TRBV5-1 with TRBJ1-3; perhaps TRBD1 as D (6 bases). The germline V gene has CDR1 SGHRS and CDR2 YFSETQ. V lost 4 bases and J 0 bases, leaving 11 bases between the germline ends. The CDR3 contains 15 residues. The CDR3: CASSPSGDSGNTIYF. As DNA, the CDR3 is TGCGCCAGCAGCCCTTCAGGGGACTCTGGAAACACCATATATTTT.

The genes are TRBV18 and TRBJ1-3; D gene uncertain. The germline CDR1 and CDR2 sequences are KGHSH and LQKENI. V was trimmed by 6 bases and J by 0 bases, leaving 9 bases between them. The CDR3 loop spans 14 amino acids. CDR3 nucleotide sequence: TGTGCCAGCTCGAACAGCACCTCTGGAAACACCATATATTTT. This codes for CASSNSTSGNTIYF.